This T cell receptor (beta chain) was documented in a study of shared clonotypes between healthy human individuals. Study as a whole: Per donor, three plates held CD4 naive cells, three held CD4 memory, two held CD8 naive and one held CD8 memory.

The naive CD8 population came from CD45RO-negative cells selected for CCR7, without terminally differentiated effector memory CD45RA+ cells. This CDR3 is 13 amino acids long. Trimming left V 6 bases short and J 1 base short, with 7 bases between. Germline V gives CDR1 MDHEN, CDR2 SYDVKM. General study points: Several donors held about 5% of naive CD4 clonotypes in common. Depth of sequencing was expected to influence donor clonotype sharing.

The DNA input per sorted-subset replicate PCR was approximately 210 ng, corresponding to 28,000 or so T cell genomes. TCRdb's copy holds only in-frame clones and misses some; the assay was immunoSEQ multiplex PCR. The sample holds approximately 740,000 clones, approximately 92% seen once. On this clone: Its antigen is still unknown.

The sequence was collected from a man younger than 40 in good health. V gene TRBV28 combines with J gene TRBJ1-3; D is unclear. Sequencing was carried out using naive CD8+ T cells sorted from blood. For the CDR3, the DNA is TGTGCCAGCAGGTATCAATCTGGAAACACCATATATTTT. Translating gives CASRYQSGNTIYF.